The 7 T cell receptor beta chains presented below share a single source sample, sequenced in a study of identical twins (dated by TCRdb to 2016 to 2017). The library relied on 5' RACE. The reads were generated on an Illumina HiSeq 2000. The public reads were reprocessed in TCRdb via fastp at Q25 and MiXCR, keeping in-frame beta chains. Identical CDR3 protein sequences are pooled into one entry, listed with their most common genes and DNA. This sample lists roughly 1,500,000 distinct CDR3 sequences; under 35% were detected once. 0.25% to 0.3% of the sample goes to the ten largest clones. Sequenced material: cord blood. These receptors were taken from a newborn girl in good health.

The V gene is TRBV28, the J gene TRBJ2-3; 12 positions agree with TRBD2. This CDR3 is built from 16 residues. In germline, CDR1 is MDHEN, CDR2 SYDVKM. V dropped 5 bases and J dropped 7; count of bases not matched to a gene: 10. Here the CDR3 reads CASSPQLAGGLHTQYF. The CDR3 nucleotides are TGTGCCAGCAGTCCCCAACTAGCGGGAGGACTCCATACGCAGTATTTT.

The chain employs TRBV20-1 and TRBJ2-5, with a possible D match to TRBD2 (6 bases). V was pared by 7 bases and J by 5 bases, with 17 bases between. The CDR3 length is 13 residues. The germline gives CDR1 DFQATT, CDR2 SNEGSKA (reference sequence). The CDR3 loop reads CSEAGKVGETQYF. In DNA form, the CDR3 reads TGCAGTGAGGCGGGAAAGGTCGGGGAGACCCAGTACTTC.

Details on this clonotype: Possible read error: a much larger clone is one base away. The chain links TRBV4-1 to TRBJ2-3; TRBD1 might be the D (6 bases). The CDR3 totals 15 residues. Trimming shortened V by 2 bases and J by 5 bases, and 14 bases separated the two germline ends. Germline CDR1 MGHRA, CDR2 YSYEKL. For the CDR3, the DNA is TGCGCCAGCAGCCAACAGAAGGTCAGGGGAGATACGCAGTATTTT. This codes for CASSQQKVRGDTQYF.

This clonotype was seen a handful of times. The CDR3 region is CASRTRAGDSYEQYF. DNA of the CDR3: TGCGCCAGCAGGACCAGAGCGGGGGACTCCTACGAGCAGTACTTC. The chain carries TRBV10-2 and TRBJ2-7; the match to TRBD2 covers 8 bases. In germline, CDR1 is WSHSY, CDR2 SAAADI. With V trimmed by 6 bases and J by 0 bases, 7 bases remained unmatched. The CDR3 is 15 amino acids.

This rearrangement joins TRBV6-1 to TRBJ2-3, with a possible D match to TRBD2 (6 bases). There are 16 residues in the CDR3. The germline V and J ends were trimmed by 0 bases and 2 bases, with 12 bases remaining between them. Germline values: CDR1 MNHNS, CDR2 SASEGT. In DNA form, the CDR3 reads TGTGCCAGCAGTGAAGCGGGGGGTTCCACCACAGATACGCAGTATTTT. This codes for CASSEAGGSTTDTQYF.

On this clonotype itself: A read error may be the cause here, since a much bigger clone is one base away. The chain recombines TRBV7-2 with TRBJ2-3; possibly TRBD2 for D (6 bases). The CDR3 is 18 amino acids. Germline CDR1 SGHTA, CDR2 FQGNSA. The V end lost 7 bases, the J end lost 0 bases, and 23 bases lay between the germline ends. The chain's CDR3 is CASNTRVTLATSTDTQYF. In nucleotides, the CDR3 is TGTGCCAGCAACACTAGGGTGACCCTAGCGACTAGCACAGATACGCAGTATTTT.

Comment on this clonotype: One junction end disagrees with the germline gene, perhaps due to a read error. CDR3 amino acids: CTSRAGGQPQHF. The CDR3 region has the DNA TGTACCAGCAGGGCAGGCGGTCAGCCCCAGCATTTT. The chain joins TRBV6-1 to TRBJ1-5; tentatively, D is TRBD1 (5 bases). There are 12 residues in the CDR3. CDR1 is MNHNS and CDR2 is SASEGT in the germline V gene.